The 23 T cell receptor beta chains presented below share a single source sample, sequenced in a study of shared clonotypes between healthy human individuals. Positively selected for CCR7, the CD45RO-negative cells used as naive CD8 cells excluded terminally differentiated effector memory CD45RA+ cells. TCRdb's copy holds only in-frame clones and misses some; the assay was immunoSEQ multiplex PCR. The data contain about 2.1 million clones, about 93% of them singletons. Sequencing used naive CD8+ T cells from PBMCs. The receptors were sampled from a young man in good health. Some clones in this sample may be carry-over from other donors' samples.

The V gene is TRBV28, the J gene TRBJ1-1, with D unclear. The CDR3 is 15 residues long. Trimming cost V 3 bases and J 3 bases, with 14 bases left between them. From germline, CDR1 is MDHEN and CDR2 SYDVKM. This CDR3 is CASSFPEKIYTEAFF. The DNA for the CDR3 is TGTGCCAGCAGTTTCCCTGAAAAAATTTACACTGAAGCTTTCTTT.

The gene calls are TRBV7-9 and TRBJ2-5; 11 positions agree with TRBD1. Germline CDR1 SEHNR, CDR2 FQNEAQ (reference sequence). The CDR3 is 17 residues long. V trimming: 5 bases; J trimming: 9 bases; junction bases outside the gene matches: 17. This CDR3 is CASSPRTGGPLGAAQYF. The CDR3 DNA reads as TGTGCCAGCAGCCCCCGGACAGGGGGCCCTCTGGGTGCGGCCCAGTACTTC.

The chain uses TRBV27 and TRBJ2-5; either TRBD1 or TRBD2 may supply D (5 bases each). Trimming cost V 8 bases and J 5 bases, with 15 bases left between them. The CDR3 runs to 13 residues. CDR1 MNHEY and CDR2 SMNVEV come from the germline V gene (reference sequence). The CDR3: CASGGLRSETQYF. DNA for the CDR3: TGTGCCAGCGGGGGTTTACGCTCGGAGACCCAGTACTTC.

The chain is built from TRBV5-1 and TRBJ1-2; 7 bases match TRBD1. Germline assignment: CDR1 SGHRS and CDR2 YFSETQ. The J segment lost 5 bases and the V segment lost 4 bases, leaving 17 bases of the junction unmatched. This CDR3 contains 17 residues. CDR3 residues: CASSEQGNKGTRYGYTF. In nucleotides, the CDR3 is TGCGCCAGCAGCGAACAGGGGAATAAGGGAACACGGTATGGCTACACCTTC. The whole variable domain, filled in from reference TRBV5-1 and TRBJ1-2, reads KAGVTQTPRYLIKTRGQQVTLSCSPISGHRSVSWYQQTPGQGLQFLFEYFSETQRNKGNFPGRFSGRQFSNSRSEMNVSTLELGDSALYLCASSEQGNKGTRYGYTFGSGTRLTVV.

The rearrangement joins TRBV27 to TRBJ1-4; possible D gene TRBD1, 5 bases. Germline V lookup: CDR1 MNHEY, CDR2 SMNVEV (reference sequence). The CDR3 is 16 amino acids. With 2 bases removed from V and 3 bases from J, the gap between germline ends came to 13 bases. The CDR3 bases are TGTGCCAGCAGTTTACGCTCCCGGGGCGCTAATGAAAAACTGTTTTTT. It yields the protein CASSLRSRGANEKLFF.

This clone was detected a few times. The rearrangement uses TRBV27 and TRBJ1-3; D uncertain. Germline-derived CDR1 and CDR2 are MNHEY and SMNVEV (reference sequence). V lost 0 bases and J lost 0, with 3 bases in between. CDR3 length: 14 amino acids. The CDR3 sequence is CASSLSHSGNTIYF. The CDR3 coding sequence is TGTGCCAGCAGTTTATCCCACTCTGGAAACACCATATATTTT.

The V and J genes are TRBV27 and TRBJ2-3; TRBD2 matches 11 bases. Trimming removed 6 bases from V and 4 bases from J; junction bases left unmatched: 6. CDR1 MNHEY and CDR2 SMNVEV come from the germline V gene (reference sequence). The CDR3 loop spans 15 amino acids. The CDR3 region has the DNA TGTGCCAGCAGGGTACTAGCGGGAGTATCAGATACGCAGTATTTT. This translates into CASRVLAGVSDTQYF.

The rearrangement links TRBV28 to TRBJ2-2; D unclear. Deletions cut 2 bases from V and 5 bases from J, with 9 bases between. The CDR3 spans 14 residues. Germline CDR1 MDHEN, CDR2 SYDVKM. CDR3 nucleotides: TGTGCCAGCAGTTTAACGGCGTTAACCGGGGAGCTGTTTTTT. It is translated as CASSLTALTGELFF.

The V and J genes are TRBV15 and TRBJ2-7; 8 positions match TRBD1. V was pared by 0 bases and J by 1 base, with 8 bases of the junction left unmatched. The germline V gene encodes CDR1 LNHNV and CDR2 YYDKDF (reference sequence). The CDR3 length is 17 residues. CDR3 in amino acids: CATSRDLTRTGSYEQYF. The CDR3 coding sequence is TGTGCCACCAGCAGAGATTTAACTAGGACAGGGTCCTACGAGCAGTACTTC.

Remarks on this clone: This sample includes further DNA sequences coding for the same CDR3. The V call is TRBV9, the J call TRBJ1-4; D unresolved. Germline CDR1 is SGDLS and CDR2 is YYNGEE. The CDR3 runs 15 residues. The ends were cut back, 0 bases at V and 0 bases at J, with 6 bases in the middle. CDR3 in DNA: TGTGCCAGCAGCGTAGCAGGTGCAACTAATGAAAAACTGTTTTTT. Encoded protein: CASSVAGATNEKLFF.

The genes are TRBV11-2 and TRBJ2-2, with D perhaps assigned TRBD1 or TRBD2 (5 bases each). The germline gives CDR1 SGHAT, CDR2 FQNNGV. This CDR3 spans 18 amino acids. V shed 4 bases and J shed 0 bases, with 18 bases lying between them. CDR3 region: CASSWGPTRESNTGELFF. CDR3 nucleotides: TGTGCCAGCAGCTGGGGCCCTACTAGAGAATCGAACACCGGGGAGCTGTTTTTT.

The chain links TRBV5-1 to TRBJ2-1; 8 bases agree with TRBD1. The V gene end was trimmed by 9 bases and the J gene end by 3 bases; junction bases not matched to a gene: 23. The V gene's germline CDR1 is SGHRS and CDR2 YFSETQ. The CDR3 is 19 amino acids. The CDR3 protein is CAIPLSAHKDRGFYNEQFF. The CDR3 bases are TGCGCCATTCCCCTTAGTGCCCACAAAGACAGGGGATTCTACAATGAGCAGTTCTTC.

The CDR3 reads CASSLGYNQPQHF. The CDR3 DNA sequence: TGTGCCAGCAGTCTAGGATACAATCAGCCCCAGCATTTT. The chain employs TRBV6-6 and TRBJ1-5; D gene unclear. Trimming pared 5 bases from V and 3 bases from J, leaving 8 bases between. CDR1 is MNHNY, CDR2 SVGAGI, per germline (reference sequence). CDR3 length: 13 residues.

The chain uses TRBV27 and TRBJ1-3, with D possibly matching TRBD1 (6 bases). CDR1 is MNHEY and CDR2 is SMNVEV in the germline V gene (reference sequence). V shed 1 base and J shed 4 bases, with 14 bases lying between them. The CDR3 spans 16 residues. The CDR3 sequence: CASSLLGPTGGNTIYF. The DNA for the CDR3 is TGTGCCAGCAGTTTATTAGGGCCGACAGGCGGAAACACCATATATTTT.

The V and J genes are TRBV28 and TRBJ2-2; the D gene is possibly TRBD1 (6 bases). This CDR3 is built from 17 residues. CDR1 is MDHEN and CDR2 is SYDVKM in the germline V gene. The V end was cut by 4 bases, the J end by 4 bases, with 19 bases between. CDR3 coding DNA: TGTGCCAGCAGTTCAATCGGGACATCCCACATCACCGGGGAGCTGTTTTTT. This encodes CASSSIGTSHITGELFF.

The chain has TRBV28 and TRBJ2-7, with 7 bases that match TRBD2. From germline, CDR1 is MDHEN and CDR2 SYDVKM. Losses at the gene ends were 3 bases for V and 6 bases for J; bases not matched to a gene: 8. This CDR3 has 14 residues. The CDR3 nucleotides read TGTGCCAGCAGTTTTGGTGGCGGGAGTAGCGAGCAGTACTTC. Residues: CASSFGGGSSEQYF.

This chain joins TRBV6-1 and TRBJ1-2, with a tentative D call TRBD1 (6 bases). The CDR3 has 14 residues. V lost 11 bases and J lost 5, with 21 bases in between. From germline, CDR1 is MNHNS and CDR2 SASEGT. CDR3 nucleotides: TGTGCCGCTCTTTATACAGGGACCCCGTATGGCTACACCTTC. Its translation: CAALYTGTPYGYTF.

In DNA, the CDR3 is TGCGCCAGCAGCCAAGTGCCGGGACAGGGACACGAGCAGTACTTC. Protein: CASSQVPGQGHEQYF. The chain couples TRBV4-1 to TRBJ2-7; 9 nucleotides line up with TRBD1. Germline values: CDR1 MGHRA, CDR2 YSYEKL. CDR3 length: 15 amino acids. Trimming cost V 1 base and J 5 bases; bases outside gene matches: 6.

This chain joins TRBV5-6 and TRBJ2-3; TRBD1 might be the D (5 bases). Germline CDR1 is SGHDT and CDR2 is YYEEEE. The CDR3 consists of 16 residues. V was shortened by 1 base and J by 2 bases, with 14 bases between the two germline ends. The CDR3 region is CASSLRRGGATDTQYF. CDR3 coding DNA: TGTGCCAGCAGCTTGCGTCGCGGTGGGGCCACAGATACGCAGTATTTT.

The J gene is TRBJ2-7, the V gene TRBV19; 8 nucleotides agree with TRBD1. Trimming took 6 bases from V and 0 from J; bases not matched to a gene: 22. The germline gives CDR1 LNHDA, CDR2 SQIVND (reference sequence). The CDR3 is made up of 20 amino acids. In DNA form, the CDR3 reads TGTGCCAGTAGGGGAGAATTCTCCCCCCCGACAGGGGATAGCTCCTACGAGCAGTACTTC. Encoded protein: CASRGEFSPPTGDSSYEQYF.

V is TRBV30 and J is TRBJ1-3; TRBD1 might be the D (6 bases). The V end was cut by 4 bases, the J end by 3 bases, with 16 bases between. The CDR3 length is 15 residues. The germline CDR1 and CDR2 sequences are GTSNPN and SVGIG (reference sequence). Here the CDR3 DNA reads TGTGCCTGGACCATAAGGGGGGCAGGTGGAAACACCATATATTTT. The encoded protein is CAWTIRGAGGNTIYF.

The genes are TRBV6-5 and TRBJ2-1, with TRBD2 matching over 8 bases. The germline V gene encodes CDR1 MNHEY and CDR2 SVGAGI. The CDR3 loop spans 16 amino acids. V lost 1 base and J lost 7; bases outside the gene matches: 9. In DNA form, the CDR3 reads TGTGCCAGCAGTTACTTTGGAGCGGGAGTCGGGAATGAGCAGTTCTTC. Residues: CASSYFGAGVGNEQFF.

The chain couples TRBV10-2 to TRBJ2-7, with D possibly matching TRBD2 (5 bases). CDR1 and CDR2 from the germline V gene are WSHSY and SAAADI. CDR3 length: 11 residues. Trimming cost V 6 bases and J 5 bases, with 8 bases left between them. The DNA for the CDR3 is TGCGCCAGCAGCCCCGGGGACGAGCAGTACTTC. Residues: CASSPGDEQYF.